One sample yielded the 32 T cell receptor beta chains listed below, sequenced in a study of shared clonotypes between healthy human individuals. Sequenced by immunoSEQ multiplex PCR; TCRdb stores in-frame clones only, minus some. The sample has about 2.5 million clones; about nine tenths are singletons. The source material was naive CD4+ T cells from PBMCs. The subset: CD45RA+ positively selected. These receptor sequences come from a man aged 18 to 29 in good health. Some clones in this sample may be carry-over from other donors' samples.

V gene TRBV6-5 combines with J gene TRBJ1-4; D not certain. The CDR3 runs to 13 residues. V was cut by 2 bases and J by 4 bases, with 5 bases left in between. The V gene's germline CDR1 is MNHEY and CDR2 SVGAGI. CDR3 in DNA: TGTGCCAGCAGTTACGACTTTAATGAAAAACTGTTTTTT. As protein: CASSYDFNEKLFF.

The rearrangement uses TRBV9 and TRBJ2-1; D is perhaps TRBD1 (5 bases). Germline loops: CDR1 SGDLS, CDR2 YYNGEE. This CDR3 region has 15 residues. V was clipped by 3 bases and J by 4 bases, with 14 bases between them. CDR3 sequence: CASSALGGAYNEQFF. DNA of the CDR3: TGTGCCAGCAGCGCCCTGGGTGGGGCTTACAATGAGCAGTTCTTC.

The chain carries TRBV13 and TRBJ2-3; D uncertain. Per the germline V gene, CDR1 is PRHDT and CDR2 is FYEKMQ (reference sequence). Deletions cut 2 bases from V and 3 bases from J, with 3 bases between. There are 12 residues in the CDR3. CDR3: CASSLYTDTQYF. In nucleotides, the CDR3 is TGTGCCAGCAGCTTATATACAGATACGCAGTATTTT.

V is TRBV5-1 and J is TRBJ2-3; 10 bases align to TRBD2. J was trimmed by 2 bases and V by 3 bases; bases with no gene match: 3. Germline-derived CDR1 and CDR2 are SGHRS and YFSETQ. The CDR3 totals 15 residues. Here the CDR3 DNA reads TGCGCCAGCAGCTGGGGACTAGCGAACACAGATACGCAGTATTTT. Its protein is CASSWGLANTDTQYF.

This clone was detected only once. The V gene is TRBV7-6, the J gene TRBJ1-3; D gene ambiguous. The CDR3 contains 15 residues. The ends were cut back, 2 bases at V and 0 bases at J, with 8 bases in the middle. Germline V gene data show CDR1 as SGHVS and CDR2 as FNYEAQ. In DNA, the CDR3 is TGTGCCAGCAGCTTAACGCGGGACTCTGGAAACACCATATATTTT. Protein sequence: CASSLTRDSGNTIYF.

The chain has TRBV5-1 and TRBJ2-4; 8 positions match TRBD2. The CDR3 runs 16 residues. Germline V gene lookup returns CDR1 SGHRS and CDR2 YFSETQ. V lost 1 base to trimming and J lost 5 bases; unmatched junction nucleotides: 8. CDR3: CASSLSSAGGENIQYF. The CDR3 coding sequence is TGCGCCAGCAGCTTGTCTAGTGCGGGGGGAGAAAACATTCAGTACTTC.

The chain carries TRBV11-2 and TRBJ2-7; D gene unclear. Germline V gene lookup returns CDR1 SGHAT and CDR2 FQNNGV. Trimming took 2 bases from V and 6 from J, leaving 8 bases between them. The length of the CDR3 is 12 residues. The CDR3 protein is CASSLRGREQYF. The CDR3 bases are TGTGCCAGCAGCTTACGAGGCCGCGAGCAGTACTTC.

The J gene is TRBJ2-7, the V gene TRBV6-5, with TRBD2 matching over 7 bases. The V and J ends lost 0 bases and 4 bases, in that order; junction bases with no gene match: 6. CDR3 size: 15 residues. Germline V gene lookup returns CDR1 MNHEY and CDR2 SVGAGI. Written as DNA, the CDR3 is TGTGCCAGCAGTTACTCGGCGGGAGTCGGGTACGAGCAGTACTTC. This encodes CASSYSAGVGYEQYF.

Of note for this clone: This sample includes further DNA sequences coding for the same CDR3. This chain joins TRBV19 and TRBJ2-7; D gene unclear. Germline V gives CDR1 LNHDA, CDR2 SQIVND (reference sequence). The CDR3 covers 12 residues. The germline V and J ends were trimmed by 3 bases and 4 bases, with 7 bases remaining between them. CDR3 DNA sequence: TGTGCCAGTAGTATCCCCGGGTACGAGCAGTACTTC. Its translation: CASSIPGYEQYF. Full variable domain (remainder filled in from reference TRBV19 and TRBJ2-7): DGGITQSPKYLFRKEGQNVTLSCEQNLNHDAMYWYRQDPGQGLRLIYYSQIVNDFQKGDIAEGYSVSREKKESFPLTVTSAQKNPTAFYLCASSIPGYEQYFGPGTRLTVT.

This clone was seen once. The chain links TRBV7-2 to TRBJ2-2; D gene ambiguous. Trimming shortened V by 5 bases and J by 5 bases, and 12 bases separated the two germline ends. The V gene's germline CDR1 is SGHTA and CDR2 FQGNSA. The CDR3 consists of 14 residues. CDR3 in amino acids: CASSVQLGTGELFF. DNA of the CDR3: TGTGCCAGCAGCGTCCAGTTGGGGACCGGGGAGCTGTTTTTT.

The chain has TRBV7-9 and TRBJ2-7; unclear D gene. The CDR3 extends over 15 amino acids. The V gene lost 0 bases and the J gene lost 3 bases, with 12 bases spanning the gap. Germline V CDR1 and CDR2: SEHNR, FQNEAQ (reference sequence). The CDR3 DNA follows: TGTGCCAGCAGCTTAGCGCTAGGCAGGAACTACGAGCAGTACTTC. This translates into CASSLALGRNYEQYF.

The rearrangement joins TRBV5-8 to TRBJ2-1; 7 nucleotides agree with TRBD2. CDR1 is SGHTS, CDR2 YDEGEE, per germline. The junction had 9 bases not matched to a gene; V was cut back by 0 bases and J by 0 bases. This CDR3 spans 18 amino acids. The CDR3 bases are TGTGCCAGCAGCTTGGTTCGGGGACTATTGAGCTCCTACAATGAGCAGTTCTTC. Its translation: CASSLVRGLLSSYNEQFF.

V and J are TRBV6-4 and TRBJ2-6; D might be TRBD2 (5 bases). Trimming removed 9 bases at V and 2 bases at J, with 11 bases between. Germline lookup yields CDR1 MRHNA and CDR2 SNTAGT. The CDR3 is made up of 14 amino acids. CDR3 in DNA: TGTGCCAGGGAGGACGGGACTGGGGCCAACGTCCTGACTTTC. It is translated as CAREDGTGANVLTF.

The chain joins TRBV7-2 to TRBJ2-2; D perhaps matches TRBD2 (6 bases). V was trimmed by 3 bases and J by 4 bases, leaving 12 bases between them. The germline gives CDR1 SGHTA, CDR2 FQGNSA. The length of the CDR3 is 15 residues. CDR3 sequence reads: CASSLGVGGTGELFF. The CDR3 DNA sequence: TGTGCCAGCAGCTTGGGAGTCGGGGGCACCGGGGAGCTGTTTTTT.

The V call is TRBV29-1, the J call TRBJ2-1; the match to TRBD2 covers 11 bases. V was clipped by 3 bases and J by 3 bases; unmatched bases: 4. Germline assignment: CDR1 SQVTM and CDR2 ANQGSEA. The CDR3 sequence is 15 residues long. CDR3 sequence (DNA): TGCAGCGTTGACATAGCGGGAGGGATCTACAATGAGCAGTTCTTC. Translating gives CSVDIAGGIYNEQFF.

The V gene is TRBV29-1, the J gene TRBJ1-2; D not certain. V gave up 8 bases and J gave up 4 bases, with 20 bases separating them. Germline CDR1 is SQVTM and CDR2 is ANQGSEA. This CDR3 has 14 amino acids. For the CDR3, the DNA is TGCAGCTTCTCCGACGGAGTAGGTCTCTATGGCTACACCTTC. Translation: CSFSDGVGLYGYTF.

CDR3 DNA sequence: TGTGCCAGCTCACCCGAAGCCGGGGCGGCCTACGAGCAGTACTTC. This codes for CASSPEAGAAYEQYF. The V gene is TRBV18, the J gene TRBJ2-7; D tentatively fits TRBD1 or TRBD2 (5 bases each). The CDR3 runs to 15 residues. In germline, CDR1 is KGHSH, CDR2 LQKENI. V shed 3 bases and J shed 2 bases, with 14 bases lying between them.

This clone was recorded only once. This sequence joins TRBV29-1 and TRBJ2-7; the match to TRBD1 covers 10 bases. V lost 7 bases and J lost 7; bases outside the gene matches: 7. Per the germline V gene, CDR1 is SQVTM and CDR2 is ANQGSEA. This CDR3 comprises 12 residues. CDR3 residues: CSATGQGKEQYF. Here the CDR3 DNA reads TGCAGCGCAACGGGACAGGGGAAGGAGCAGTACTTC.

This clone was detected a few times. This chain uses TRBV7-9 with TRBJ1-1; weak D call: TRBD1 (5 bases). CDR1 is SEHNR, CDR2 FQNEAQ, per germline (reference sequence). With 1 base removed from V and 10 bases from J, the gap between germline ends came to 13 bases. The CDR3 length is 13 residues. CDR3 sequence (DNA): TGTGCCAGCAGCTTAGTCTCGGGCAGGGCAGCTTTCTTT. This translates into CASSLVSGRAAFF.

In DNA form, the CDR3 reads TGTGCCAGCAGCTTAGAACAGGCCAAAGCTTTCTTT. Protein: CASSLEQAKAFF. The chain links TRBV7-9 to TRBJ1-1, with a weak D call TRBD1 (5 bases). Germline CDR1 SEHNR, CDR2 FQNEAQ (reference sequence). V lost 1 base and J 9 bases, leaving 9 bases between the germline ends. The CDR3 contains 12 residues. The full variable domain, in which reference TRBV7-9 and TRBJ1-1 provide the parts outside the CDR3, is DTGVSQNPRHKITKRGQNVTFRCDPISEHNRLYWYRQTLGQGPEFLTYFQNEAQLEKSRLLSDRFSAERPKGSFSTLEIQRTEQGDSAMYLCASSLEQAKAFFGQGTRLTVV.

This sequence joins TRBV28 and TRBJ2-7; 8 bases map to TRBD1. Looked up from germline, CDR1 is MDHEN and CDR2 is SYDVKM. This CDR3 region has 14 residues. V was pared by 10 bases and J by 11 bases, with 19 bases of the junction left unmatched. The DNA for the CDR3 is TGTGCCACCCGACCGGGACAGGATGTTTTACTAGAGTACTTC. This sequence encodes CATRPGQDVLLEYF.

The J gene is TRBJ1-3, the V gene TRBV19, with 7 bases matching TRBD1. With V trimmed by 7 bases and J by 4 bases, 4 bases remained unmatched. CDR3 length: 13 residues. CDR1 is LNHDA, CDR2 SQIVND, per germline (reference sequence). The CDR3 protein is CASTPGQGNTIYF. CDR3 nucleotide sequence: TGTGCCAGTACTCCGGGACAGGGAAACACCATATATTTT. Supplemented by reference TRBV19 and TRBJ1-3, the full variable domain reads DGGITQSPKYLFRKEGQNVTLSCEQNLNHDAMYWYRQDPGQGLRLIYYSQIVNDFQKGDIAEGYSVSREKKESFPLTVTSAQKNPTAFYLCASTPGQGNTIYFGEGSWLTVV.

V usage is TRBV6-6 and J usage is TRBJ2-7; D unresolved. The V end was cut by 0 bases, the J end by 3 bases, with 15 bases between. This CDR3 contains 16 residues. Germline V gene data show CDR1 as MNHNY and CDR2 as SVGAGI (reference sequence). The CDR3 DNA sequence: TGTGCCAGCAGTTACTCAGACCCCTTTCTAGGCTACGAGCAGTACTTC. Translating it yields CASSYSDPFLGYEQYF.

Details on this clone: No conserved phenylalanine or tryptophan is present at the end of the CDR3, so a read error is the likely explanation. This rearrangement joins TRBV4-2 to TRBJ1-5; D remains unclear. CDR3 length: 12 amino acids. CDR1 and CDR2 from the germline V gene are LGHNA and YNFKEQ. V lost 2 bases, J lost 6 bases, and 5 bases lay in between. Here the CDR3 reads CASSQTSQPQHL. Here the CDR3 DNA reads TGTGCCAGCAGCCAAACTTCTCAGCCCCAGCATCTT.

V is TRBV5-1 and J is TRBJ2-3; D is unresolved. The CDR3 runs to 15 residues. V was pared by 2 bases and J by 0 bases, with 10 bases between. CDR1 and CDR2 from the germline V gene are SGHRS and YFSETQ. The CDR3 sequence: CASSFDMSSTDTQYF. In nucleotides, the CDR3 is TGCGCCAGCAGCTTCGATATGAGTAGCACAGATACGCAGTATTTT.

This chain links TRBV28 with TRBJ1-3; D is unclear. The CDR3 runs to 14 residues. V dropped 6 bases and J dropped 3 bases, with 12 bases sitting between them. Germline V CDR1 and CDR2: MDHEN, SYDVKM. CDR3 coding DNA: TGTGCCAGCAGCACCCTATATGATGGAAACACCATATATTTT. This gives the protein CASSTLYDGNTIYF.

The rearrangement links TRBV7-2 to TRBJ2-1; 16 nucleotides line up with TRBD2. With V trimmed by 1 base and J by 4 bases, 7 bases remained unmatched. CDR3 size: 19 residues. CDR1 is SGHTA and CDR2 is FQGNSA in the germline V gene. As DNA, the CDR3 is TGTGCCAGCAGCTTAGAAAGGGGGACTAGCGGGAGGGATTACAATGAGCAGTTCTTC. It is translated as CASSLERGTSGRDYNEQFF.

This rearrangement joins TRBV30 to TRBJ2-3; 8 bases map to TRBD1. There are 14 residues in the CDR3. Germline V gene sequence: CDR1 GTSNPN, CDR2 SVGIG (reference sequence). Trimming removed 2 bases from V and 1 base from J; junction bases left unmatched: 2. CDR3 DNA sequence: TGTGCCTGGAGTATGGACAGGGGCACAGATACGCAGTATTTT. Amino acid sequence: CAWSMDRGTDTQYF.

Of note for this clone: Other DNA sequences in this sample translate to the same CDR3. CDR3 coding DNA: TGTGCCAGCAGCCCAGGCGGGAGAGAGACCCAGTACTTC. Amino acid sequence: CASSPGGRETQYF. The J gene is TRBJ2-5, the V gene TRBV11-2; TRBD2 matches 7 bases. Per germline, CDR1 SGHAT and CDR2 FQNNGV. The CDR3 extends over 13 amino acids. J was trimmed by 4 bases and V by 5 bases; bases with no gene match: 4.

This chain connects TRBV5-4 to TRBJ2-2; possible D gene TRBD2, 6 bases. The CDR3 has 16 amino acids. Per the germline V gene, CDR1 is SGHNT and CDR2 is YYREEE (reference sequence). Trimming took 0 bases from V and 1 from J, leaving 10 bases between them. CDR3: CASSLGIAENTGELFF. CDR3 nucleotides: TGTGCCAGCAGCTTGGGCATAGCGGAGAACACCGGGGAGCTGTTTTTT.

The genes are TRBV7-6 and TRBJ1-5, with 11 bases fitting TRBD1. Germline trimming cut 5 bases from V and 0 bases from J; bases unmatched to any gene: 9. The germline V gene encodes CDR1 SGHVS and CDR2 FNYEAQ. CDR3 size: 18 residues. The CDR3 sequence is CASSLGQGVTYSNQPQHF. The CDR3 region has the DNA TGTGCCAGCAGCCTGGGACAGGGGGTCACTTATAGCAATCAGCCCCAGCATTTT.

DNA for the CDR3: TGTGCCAGCACAAGGTTAGGCAGCCTCAACACTGAAGCTTTCTTT. This sequence encodes CASTRLGSLNTEAFF. The gene calls are TRBV27 and TRBJ1-1; D uncertain. This CDR3 has 15 residues. Germline values: CDR1 MNHEY, CDR2 SMNVEV (reference sequence). V lost 7 bases to trimming and J lost 2 bases, with 17 bases between them.